Listed below are T cell receptor beta chains from one sample, sequenced in a study of blood T cell repertoires in COVID-19. The assay was immunoSEQ multiplex PCR, and TCRdb's table has in-frame clones only and misses some. The repertoire consists of approximately 440,000 clones, with 90% occurring once and the leading ten covering more than 0.55%. Sequenced input: PBMCs or T cells enriched from blood (not recorded which). Source of these receptors: a man aged 18 to 30 who had recovered from COVID-19. Each CDR3 is given without its conserved first and last residue. D genes are given only for firm matches.

j_call,d_call,v_call,cdr3_aa
TRBJ1-2,.,TRBV27,ASSLGLTGYGYT
TRBJ1-2,TRBD1,TRBV7-9,ASSPPDRLYGYT
TRBJ1-1,.,TRBV18,ASSYNMNTEAF
TRBJ1-6,TRBD1,TRBV15,ATSRETGTAASPLH
TRBJ1-4,.,TRBV6-5,ASRRGGTNEKLF
TRBJ1-1,.,TRBV18,ASSQRTDEAF
TRBJ1-6,TRBD1,TRBV5-6,ASTRTGGVKSAPLH
TRBJ1-1,.,TRBV3-1/TRBV3-2,ASSQGAMQPTEAF
TRBJ1-1,.,TRBV11-2,ASSFRGLAEAF
TRBJ2-1,.,TRBV7-2,ASSGIASGEQF
TRBJ2-7,TRBD1,TRBV6-1,ASSESLGQGDPEQY
TRBJ1-2,.,TRBV19,ASKGGEYGYT
TRBJ2-1,TRBD2,TRBV11-2,ASSPLAGGLNEQF
TRBJ2-2,TRBD2,TRBV7-3,ASSPDSGRDTGELF
TRBJ1-4,.,TRBV18,ASSPGLGEKLF
TRBJ2-6,.,TRBV4-1,ASSQEGRGFGANVLT
TRBJ2-5,TRBD1,TRBV10-1,ASGDRGLETQY
TRBJ2-1,TRBD1,TRBV5-5,ASSLEAGTVYNEQF
TRBJ1-6,.,TRBV6-5,ASSYAGVDSPLH
TRBJ2-1,TRBD2,TRBV5-1,ASSLGLAGGLGSYNEQF
TRBJ2-7,TRBD1,TRBV5-1,ASSLVGGQGAYEQY
TRBJ1-5,TRBD1,TRBV9,ASSVGQGGNQPQH
TRBJ2-3,.,TRBV7-6,ASSLRGRGIADTQY
TRBJ1-2,.,TRBV28,ASSFGGVRGANGYT
TRBJ1-5,.,TRBV15,ATSRDYVDTGPQH
TRBJ1-5,.,TRBV5-6,ASSTGTKQPQH
TRBJ1-5,TRBD1,TRBV3-1/TRBV3-2,ASSQTGGRQPQH
TRBJ2-7,TRBD2,TRBV10-3,AISERGRADEQY
TRBJ2-3,.,TRBV10-3,AISQVSGGQDTQY
TRBJ1-5,.,TRBV6-2/TRBV6-3,ASSYVGGWNQPQH
TRBJ2-7,.,TRBV30,AWREGQLYEQY
TRBJ1-1,.,TRBV5-5,ASSLVGSNTEAF
TRBJ1-3,TRBD1,TRBV2,ASSDRTGRGNTIY
TRBJ1-3,.,TRBV5-1,ASSASTPGKNSGNTIY
TRBJ1-5,.,TRBV19,ASSIVQGNQPQH
TRBJ2-7,TRBD2,TRBV27,ASSLSPPGLSPYEQY
TRBJ1-2,TRBD1,TRBV9,ASSDTGAPGRGYT
TRBJ1-4,.,TRBV7-9,ASSFREGKLF
TRBJ1-2,TRBD1,TRBV6-5,ASSRGQGGRGYT
TRBJ1-6,.,TRBV9,ASSVSGTGGSPLH
TRBJ2-1,TRBD2,TRBV3-1/TRBV3-2,ASRPSGDNEQF
TRBJ1-2,.,TRBV7-2,ASSLGAPVYGYT
TRBJ1-1,TRBD1,TRBV7-9,ASSPMPTGPYTEAF
TRBJ1-6,.,TRBV18,ASTKTGYNSPLH